The sequence of this TCR beta chain was determined in a study of T cell responses to AZD1222 COVID-19 vaccine (dated by TCRdb to the early 2020s). In terms of the full investigation: TCR sequencing was performed for some 250 trial participants, of whom roughly 200 were given two doses of AZD1222 and 26 were given two doses of MenACWY control vaccine. Enrollment into the trials was organized by age into subgroups of 18-55, 56-69 and 70-plus years, and those subgroups contained roughly 150, 30 and 60 TCR-sequenced participants, respectively. General findings and caveats noted by the study authors: The whole spike protein was spanned by vaccine-associated CD4 TCRs, and dominant responses were seen in regions 160-218 and 743-854. In the small 56-69-year group, the increase in depth fell short of significance, most likely because of low power. Conclusions about previously exposed vaccinees were limited because only 5 or 6 AZD1222 recipients were SARS-CoV-2 seropositive at baseline. Participants were mostly white British and included more females than males, and it was suggested by the authors that clonal diversity may have been underestimated. After two AZD1222 doses, both the breadth and the depth of spike-specific TCRs were significantly higher than at day 0 and than in MenACWY recipients. Epitopes outside the regions mutated in the B.1.351 and B.1.1.7 variants were reportedly recognized by nearly half of the unique spike-specific TCRs. Because no day 14 peak-response samples were available, the repertoires could be characterized only after the peak T cell response.

The CDR3 spans 14 residues, from the cysteine through the phenylalanine. Kept here is only the CDR3 DNA, which spans 42 bases and is read in frame from base 1. The germline V gene specifies SQVTM as CDR1 and ANQGSEA as CDR2. Germline trimming amounts to 5 bases on V and 2 bases on J, with 6 as the count of junction bases outside the gene matches. The CDR3 regions of human TCRbeta chains were analyzed by immunosequencing. As for the authors' bioinformatics: TCRs in the repertoires were matched against a reference library of SARS-CoV-2-specific TCRs that had been generated with the MIRA antigen-specificity platform. Breadth was defined as the fraction of unique TCRs that were SARS-CoV-2-associated. Depth was defined as the fraction of total T cells that were SARS-CoV-2-associated. Using the MIRA data, each spike-specific TCR was assigned both to the spike region to which the TCR was reactive and to a CD4 or CD8 class. Log10-transformed breadth and depth values were compared by one-way ANOVA with Sidak's multiple comparisons tests. TCRdb obtained this table from immuneACCESS and retained in-frame rearrangements with V and J assigned. These tables miss some clones; where compared with another copy, unresolved V genes account for less than half of the shortfall, and the remainder is unexplained. That table furnishes V, J and clone size, whereas the DNA furnished D and trimming. This specimen's table enumerates over 120,000 clones. The top ten hold about 2% of the sample.

Interpreted using the paper, the time point label stands for: baseline before first vaccination. Vaccinee samples were obtained from the UK trials COV001 and COV002, which included a single-blind randomized controlled phase 2/3 trial of AZD1222 (ChAdOx1 nCoV-19) in healthy adults. For TCRbeta chain sequencing, PBMC samples were collected from trial participants at day 0 and at day 28 after the second dose. Details on this clone: Its cognate antigen has yet to be identified.

The clonotype originates from an adult in good health. Sequenced sample: peripheral blood. The sequence joins TRBV29-1 to TRBJ2-1; 7 nucleotides in the junction match TRBD1. Here is the DNA: TGCAGCGTTTCCCGGGACAGTACCTACAATGAGCAGTTCTTC. It translates to CSVSRDSTYNEQFF.